The 25 T cell receptor beta chains below all came from one sample that was sequenced in a study of T cell changes during pregnancy in multiple sclerosis. Repertoires were generated with immunoSEQ multiplex PCR, while TCRdb's copy carries only in-frame clones and drops some. The sample contains about 60,000 clones, 90% to 95% of which appear only once. The source was peripheral blood, collected in the first trimester of pregnancy. The receptors here all came from a female donor with multiple sclerosis, enrolled in a pregnancy study.

This clone is judged medium-sized (0.01 to 0.1%). The genes are TRBV6-5 and TRBJ2-7, with a weak D call TRBD2 (5 bases). CDR1 is MNHEY, CDR2 SVGAGI, per germline. CDR3 length: 16 residues. Between the trimmed V and J ends, which lost 4 bases and 3 bases, there was a span of 19 bases. The CDR3 region has the DNA TGTGCCAGCAGTTTGAGAGACCAGAGGGCTGGCTACGAGCAGTACTTC. Translation: CASSLRDQRAGYEQYF.

V gene TRBV7-8 combines with J gene TRBJ1-4, with 9 bases lining up with TRBD1. The CDR3 is 16 residues long. Germline-derived CDR1 and CDR2 are SGHVS and FQNEAQ. J was trimmed by 5 bases and V by 4 bases; bases with no gene match: 8. The CDR3 protein is CASSSPSGQGNEKLFF. CDR3 bases: TGTGCCAGCAGCTCCCCCTCGGGACAGGGCAATGAAAAACTGTTTTTT.

The chain is built from TRBV6-6 and TRBJ2-3, with 7 bases fitting TRBD1. The CDR3 spans 16 residues. The junction had 12 bases not matched to a gene; V was cut back by 7 bases and J by 2 bases. Germline-derived CDR1 and CDR2 are MNHNY and SVGAGI (reference sequence). CDR3 amino acids: CASTRQGRGFTDTQYF. In nucleotides, the CDR3 is TGTGCCAGCACCAGACAGGGAAGGGGGTTCACAGATACGCAGTATTTT.

The chain has TRBV5-5 and TRBJ2-5; unclear D gene. Germline V gene data show CDR1 as SGHKS and CDR2 as YYEKEE (reference sequence). The CDR3 spans 15 residues. V lost 0 bases, J lost 2 bases, and 11 bases lay in between. The chain's CDR3 is CASSLGGGTQETQYF. Here the CDR3 DNA reads TGTGCCAGCAGCTTGGGAGGCGGAACTCAAGAGACCCAGTACTTC.

The chain links TRBV5-8 to TRBJ2-7; TRBD2 aligns across 7 bases. With V trimmed by 2 bases and J by 0 bases, 8 bases remained unmatched. Per the germline V gene, CDR1 is SGHTS and CDR2 is YDEGEE. CDR3 length: 16 amino acids. The CDR3 spells CASSFWLAETSYEQYF. The CDR3 nucleotides read TGTGCCAGCAGCTTTTGGCTAGCGGAAACCTCCTACGAGCAGTACTTC. Based on the CDR3 plus reference TRBV5-8 and TRBJ2-7, the full variable domain is EAGVTQSPTHLIKTRGQQATLRCSPISGHTSVYWYQQALGLGLQFLLWYDEGEERNRGNFPPRFSGRQFPNYSSELNVNALELEDSALYLCASSFWLAETSYEQYFGPGTRLTVT.

This chain connects TRBV5-1 to TRBJ1-3; D call uncertain. CDR1 is SGHRS and CDR2 is YFSETQ in the germline V gene. This CDR3 region has 12 residues. V lost 7 bases, J lost 4 bases, and 9 bases lay in between. CDR3 in amino acids: CASWASGNTIYF. The CDR3 nucleotides are TGCGCCAGCTGGGCGTCAGGAAACACCATATATTTT.

The genes are TRBV18 and TRBJ1-1; TRBD1 is a possible D gene (6 bases). Trimming shortened V by 3 bases and J by 7 bases, and 18 bases separated the two germline ends. The CDR3 covers 15 residues. The V gene's germline CDR1 is KGHSH and CDR2 LQKENI. This CDR3 is CASSPRRGGIDEAFF. CDR3 sequence (DNA): TGTGCCAGCTCACCCCGAAGGGGGGGGATAGATGAAGCTTTCTTT.

The V gene is TRBV15, the J gene TRBJ1-5; possible D gene TRBD1, 5 bases. The CDR3 has 13 residues. V was shortened by 0 bases and J by 8 bases, with 8 bases between the two germline ends. CDR1 and CDR2 from the germline V gene are LNHNV and YYDKDF (reference sequence). The CDR3 DNA reads as TGTGCCACCAGCAGAGATTTAGGGGAGCCCCAGCATTTT. As protein: CATSRDLGEPQHF. Variable domain in full (rest from reference TRBV15 and TRBJ1-5): DAMVIQNPRYQVTQFGKPVTLSCSQTLNHNVMYWYQQKSSQAPKLLFHYYDKDFNNEADTPDNFQSRRPNTSFCFLDIRSPGLGDTAMYLCATSRDLGEPQHFGDGTRLSIL.

The chain combines TRBV18 with TRBJ2-1, with TRBD1 matching over 8 bases. Germline loops: CDR1 KGHSH, CDR2 LQKENI. The CDR3 spans 15 residues. J was trimmed by 6 bases and V by 6 bases; bases with no gene match: 10. Here the CDR3 reads CASSITGTGFNEQFF. CDR3 coding DNA: TGTGCCAGCTCGATAACCGGGACAGGCTTCAATGAGCAGTTCTTC. Complete variable domain (other parts from reference TRBV18 and TRBJ2-1): NAGVMQNPRHLVRRRGQEARLRCSPMKGHSHVYWYRQLPEEGLKFMVYLQKENIIDESGMPKERFSAEFPKEGPSILRIQQVVRGDSAAYFCASSITGTGFNEQFFGPGTRLTVL.

Remarks on this clone: A junction boundary mismatches the germline segment, possibly from a read error. This rearrangement joins TRBV6-1 to TRBJ2-5; TRBD2 agrees at 8 bases. The germline V gene encodes CDR1 MNHNS and CDR2 SASEGT. The CDR3 totals 15 residues. The CDR3 DNA reads as TGTGCCAGCAGGGAAGCGGGGGCCCCCCAAGAGACCCAGTACTTC. Translated: CASREAGAPQETQYF.

Relative to its sample, this clone is medium-sized (0.01 to 0.1%). This sequence joins TRBV5-6 and TRBJ1-1, with D uncertain. CDR3 length equals 13 residues. The germline CDR1 and CDR2 sequences are SGHDT and YYEEEE. V was clipped by 4 bases and J by 7 bases, with 14 bases between them. The CDR3: CASSPLGRDEAFF. The DNA for the CDR3 is TGTGCCAGCAGCCCACTCGGGAGGGATGAAGCTTTCTTT.

The gene calls are TRBV2 and TRBJ2-7, with D maybe TRBD1 (6 bases). V was cut by 6 bases and J by 3 bases, with 12 bases left in between. The CDR3 is 13 amino acids. Germline V gene lookup returns CDR1 SNHLY and CDR2 FYNNEI. The CDR3 coding sequence is TGTGCCAGCAGCAAAGGACAGTACTACGAGCAGTACTTC. Its translation is CASSKGQYYEQYF.

This chain links TRBV18 with TRBJ1-6; no clear D. Trimming took off 6 bases at V and 6 bases at J, with 12 bases between the two ends. The CDR3 is 14 amino acids. Germline loops: CDR1 KGHSH, CDR2 LQKENI. The CDR3 sequence is CASSVGPSNSPLHF. CDR3 nucleotide sequence: TGTGCCAGCTCGGTGGGCCCAAGTAATTCACCCCTCCACTTT.

This clone showed up just once. Germline is not matched at one junction end, which may reflect a read error. The CDR3 sequence is CASSPQGASGNTIYF. CDR3 in DNA: TGTGCCAGCTCTCCACAGGGGGCGTCGGGAAACACCATATATTTT. The V and J genes are TRBV18 and TRBJ1-3, with 9 bases identical to TRBD1. Germline loops: CDR1 KGHSH, CDR2 LQKENI. The CDR3 consists of 15 residues.

The chain is built from TRBV4-3 and TRBJ2-7; TRBD1 matches 7 bases. Germline loops: CDR1 LGHNA, CDR2 YSLEER. The CDR3 length is 14 residues. Losses at the gene ends were 0 bases for V and 2 bases for J; bases not matched to a gene: 1. The CDR3 DNA sequence: TGCGCCAGCAGCCAAGAGACAGGGCCCTACGAGCAGTACTTC. This gives the protein CASSQETGPYEQYF.

The chain uses TRBV12-5 and TRBJ2-1; tentatively, D is TRBD1 (6 bases). V lost 5 bases, J lost 9 bases, and 17 bases lay in between. This CDR3 contains 14 residues. Germline V gene lookup returns CDR1 LGHNT and CDR2 FRNRAP. CDR3: CASGMDSFFGEQFF. In DNA, the CDR3 is TGTGCTAGTGGTATGGACAGTTTCTTCGGTGAGCAGTTCTTC.

The gene calls are TRBV21-1 and TRBJ2-7; the table's D call, TRBD1, was not checked against the DNA. TRBV21-1 is listed as a pseudogene. The CDR3 runs 17 residues. In nucleotides, the CDR3 is TGTGCCAGCAGCAGATCCCATTACCCGGGACAGGGGTTCGAGCAGTACTTC. Translating it yields CASSRSHYPGQGFEQYF.

V and J are TRBV5-6 and TRBJ1-1, with D possibly matching TRBD1 (6 bases). The V end lost 0 bases, the J end lost 0 bases, and 9 bases lay between the germline ends. The CDR3 consists of 15 residues. Germline V CDR1 and CDR2: SGHDT, YYEEEE. DNA of the CDR3: TGTGCCAGCAGCTTGGGACAGGTCATGAACACTGAAGCTTTCTTT. It encodes CASSLGQVMNTEAFF.

This chain connects TRBV21-1 to TRBJ2-7; TRBD2 is the table's D call and was not checked against the DNA. TRBV21-1 is tagged as a pseudogene. The length of the CDR3 is 13 residues. The CDR3 spells CASSSRRGGEQYF. DNA of the CDR3: TGTGCCAGCAGCTCCCGGAGGGGCGGCGAGCAGTACTTC.

The chain recombines TRBV9 with TRBJ1-3; D is possibly TRBD1 (5 bases). Per germline, CDR1 SGDLS and CDR2 YYNGEE. CDR3 length: 17 residues. Trimming cost V 3 bases and J 3 bases, with 19 bases left between them. CDR3 in amino acids: CASSASPFGRGGNTIYF. CDR3 nucleotide sequence: TGTGCCAGCAGCGCCTCACCTTTCGGGAGGGGTGGAAACACCATATATTTT.

The rearrangement links TRBV7-6 to TRBJ1-6, with no clear D. The germline V gene encodes CDR1 SGHVS and CDR2 FNYEAQ. With 5 bases removed from V and 0 bases from J, the gap between germline ends came to 11 bases. CDR3 length equals 16 residues. The CDR3 bases are TGTGCCAGCAGCCCGCAGTGGAGCTCCTATAATTCACCCCTCCACTTT. It translates to CASSPQWSSYNSPLHF.

In this sample, this clone turned up a few times. V is TRBV7-9 and J is TRBJ2-7, with TRBD1 matching over 11 bases. CDR1 is SEHNR and CDR2 is FQNEAQ in the germline V gene (reference sequence). CDR3 length: 14 residues. V lost 5 bases and J lost 6; bases outside the gene matches: 6. CDR3: CASSPGTGGLEQYF. CDR3 in DNA: TGTGCCAGCAGCCCCGGGACAGGGGGTCTCGAGCAGTACTTC.

This chain joins TRBV5-4 and TRBJ2-2; TRBD2 is a possible D gene (6 bases). The CDR3 is 16 amino acids. V lost 7 bases to trimming and J lost 1 base, with 17 bases between them. Germline CDR1 reads SGHNT; CDR2 reads YYREEE (reference sequence). The CDR3: CASGYGTRGNTGELFF. Written as DNA, the CDR3 is TGTGCCAGCGGATACGGTACGCGGGGGAACACCGGGGAGCTGTTTTTT.

The V call is TRBV6-1, the J call TRBJ2-5, with a weak D call TRBD1 (6 bases). There are 15 residues in the CDR3. Germline CDR1 MNHNS, CDR2 SASEGT. The V gene lost 7 bases and the J gene lost 1 base, with 16 bases spanning the gap. CDR3 sequence reads: CASMGMTGPQETQYF. The CDR3 region has the DNA TGTGCCAGCATGGGAATGACAGGCCCCCAAGAGACCCAGTACTTC.

The V call is TRBV18, the J call TRBJ2-7, with TRBD1 identical over 9 bases. After removal of 2 bases from V and 3 bases from J, the junction contained 2 bases not matched to a gene. The CDR3 totals 14 residues. Germline CDR1 is KGHSH and CDR2 is LQKENI. The CDR3 DNA sequence: TGTGCCAGCTCACCAGAGACAGGGGGCTACGAGCAGTACTTC. Its protein is CASSPETGGYEQYF. Full variable domain (outside the CDR3, taken from reference TRBV18 and TRBJ2-7): NAGVMQNPRHLVRRRGQEARLRCSPMKGHSHVYWYRQLPEEGLKFMVYLQKENIIDESGMPKERFSAEFPKEGPSILRIQQVVRGDSAAYFCASSPETGGYEQYFGPGTRLTVT.